This T cell receptor beta chain was sequenced during a study of blood T cell repertoires in COVID-19. Background on the study: Samples taken during acute and convalescent COVID-19 were collected in the United States, Italy and Spain. Sources were T cells, B-cell-depleted T cells, or PBMCs; the material itself was cDNA or gDNA.

Per the original data handling: Estimated nucleated cell counts came from reference gene primer amplification. The method was immunoSEQ multiplex PCR; TCRdb's version includes in-frame clones alone and lacks a portion of them. V, J and clone size were drawn from that table, and D and trimming were deduced from the DNA. The profile shows 100,000 to 120,000 clones, around 84% of them singletons. Germline V CDR1 and CDR2: MNHEY, SMNVEV (reference sequence). This CDR3 is built from 14 residues. Trimming at V came to 5 bases and at J to 8 bases, leaving 9 bases not matched to a gene. This sequence originates from an elderly woman with acute or convalescent COVID-19. V and J are TRBV27 and TRBJ2-5, with 9 bases matching TRBD1. The specimen was peripheral blood. This CDR3 reads CASSPGTGTRTQYF. DNA for the CDR3: TGTGCCAGCAGTCCGGGGACAGGGACAAGAACCCAGTACTTC.